This is a list of T cell receptor beta chains from one sample in a study of blood T cells in healthy people across ages. TCRdb used MiXCR to reprocess the 5' RACE reads, holding one entry per CDR3 protein. The sample holds 1.5 million to 2 million distinct CDR3 sequences; 34% are singletons and the top ten take 11%. The sequencing sample was made of blood. Receptor source: a woman aged 25 to 39 in good health. Both conserved end residues are part of each CDR3. A D gene is named only where the DNA matches it firmly. Part of the rows lack a size; the others show once, few, many or a class for expanded clones.

v_call	d_call	j_call	clone_size	cdr3_nt	cdr3_aa
TRBV4-1	-	TRBJ2-7	once	TGCGCCAGCAGCCACCTAGTAACAGGGCTTCGACGTTACGAGCAGTACTTC	CASSHLVTGLRRYEQYF
TRBV13	TRBD2	TRBJ2-3	-	TGTGCCAGCAGCCAAAGAAATCTAGCGGGAGCTCTTGGCACAGATACGCGGTATTTT	CASSQRNLAGALGTDTRYF
TRBV5-5	-	TRBJ2-7	few	TGTGCCAGCAGCTCAATAAGGGATTTCTCCTACGAGCAGTACTTC	CASSSIRDFSYEQYF
TRBV7-2	-	TRBJ2-1	few	TGTGCCAGCAGCTCCTCCAGTCGGAAGGAGCAGTTCTTC	CASSSSSRKEQFF
TRBV20-1	-	TRBJ1-2	-	TGCAGGGGCAGTGACTATGGCTACACCTTC	CRGSDYGYTF
TRBV29-1	-	TRBJ2-1	few	TGCAGCGGCGGGTCCAGCGTCTACAATGAGCAGTTCTTC	CSGGSSVYNEQFF
TRBV14	-	TRBJ2-7	-	TGTGCCAGCAGCCAACGTGGGGGGAACTTTAACTTC	CASSQRGGNFNF
TRBV4-1	-	TRBJ1-1	once	TGCGCCAGCAGCCAAGAGGGGGGCCCTCACACCGACACTGAAGCTTTCTTT	CASSQEGGPHTDTEAFF
TRBV18	-	TRBJ2-6	once	TGTGCCAGCTCGCCTGTCTGGCAGGGGAATTCTGGGGCCAACGTCCTGACTTTC	CASSPVWQGNSGANVLTF
TRBV6-1	TRBD2	TRBJ2-5	-	TGTGCCAGCAGCGGACGGACTAGCTTTGAGGAGACCCAGTACTTC	CASSGRTSFEETQYF
TRBV7-9	-	TRBJ2-7	few	TGTGCCAGCAGCCCAACCCGGGGGCCGACCCACGAGCAGTACTTC	CASSPTRGPTHEQYF
TRBV9	TRBD2	TRBJ2-1	-	TGTGCCAGCAGCGTACAAGCGGGGGGGGTTTCCAATGAGCAGTTCTTC	CASSVQAGGVSNEQFF
TRBV12-3/TRBV12-4	-	TRBJ2-7	-	TGTGCCAGCAGTTTAACTGGAGGGCCGCGAGAGCAGTACTTC	CASSLTGGPREQYF
TRBV3-1	TRBD2	TRBJ2-1	-	TGTGCCAGCGGCCCTAGCGGGAGTGAGCAGTTCTTC	CASGPSGSEQFF
TRBV20-1	TRBD2	TRBJ2-1	-	TGCAGTGCTAGAGTGGCGGGGGGCTTGGAGCAGTTCTTC	CSARVAGGLEQFF
TRBV6-2/TRBV6-3	-	TRBJ1-4	few	TGTGCCAGCAGGCCTTGGACAGATAATGAAAAACTGTTTTTT	CASRPWTDNEKLFF
TRBV4-1	TRBD1	TRBJ1-5	-	TGCGCCAGCAGCCAGACAGGGAAGGGCAATCAGCCCCAGCATTTT	CASSQTGKGNQPQHF
TRBV27	TRBD2	TRBJ2-1	-	TGTGCCAGCACCACCCAAGCTAGCGGGATATCCTACAATGAGCAGTTCTTC	CASTTQASGISYNEQFF
TRBV18	-	TRBJ2-7	-	TGTGCCAGCTCACCAGCCGGAAATGCCTACGAGCAGTACTTC	CASSPAGNAYEQYF
TRBV4-1	TRBD1	TRBJ1-1	few	TGCGCCAGCAGCCAGGCAGGGGGCAAGGCTTTCTTT	CASSQAGGKAFF
TRBV29-1	-	TRBJ2-5	many	TGCAGCGTATGGCAGATGAGCCAAGAGACCCAGTACTTC	CSVWQMSQETQYF
TRBV20-1	-	TRBJ2-1	few	TGCAGTGCTAGAGATCCCGGCTTAAGACGCAATGAGCAGTTCTTC	CSARDPGLRRNEQFF
TRBV28	-	TRBJ2-7	few	TGTGCCAGCAGTTTAGAACAAGGTTGGGGGGAATACGAGCAGTACTTC	CASSLEQGWGEYEQYF
TRBV20-1	-	TRBJ1-4	-	TGCAGTGCTAGACGCCCCTCGGGGGTGGAAAAACTGTTTTTT	CSARRPSGVEKLFF
TRBV7-2	-	TRBJ1-6	-	TGTGCCAGCAGCTCGGGCACACCCCTCCACTTT	CASSSGTPLHF
TRBV5-4	-	TRBJ1-1	-	TGTGCCAGCAGCTTGCAGGCGGCGCGAGGCTCTGAAGCTTTCTTT	CASSLQAARGSEAFF
TRBV5-1	-	TRBJ2-1	-	TGCGCCAGCAGCTTGTGGGGCTACGGACAGTCCAATGAGCAGTTCTTC	CASSLWGYGQSNEQFF
TRBV20-1	TRBD2	TRBJ2-7	-	TGCAGTGCTATATCTAGCGGGACGAGATCCTACGAGCAGTACTTC	CSAISSGTRSYEQYF
TRBV4-1	TRBD1	TRBJ1-2	-	TGCGCCAGCAGCCAAGGGACAGGTCCTAAGGGTCTCTATGGCTACACCTTC	CASSQGTGPKGLYGYTF
TRBV9	-	TRBJ2-7	-	TGTGCCAGCAGCGGGAGGGACTTGGTCTCCTACGAGCAGTACTTC	CASSGRDLVSYEQYF
TRBV20-1	-	TRBJ2-3	-	TGCAGTGCTACAGGGACTCGTAACACAGATACGCAGTATTTT	CSATGTRNTDTQYF
TRBV20-1	-	TRBJ1-1	few	TGCAGTGCTAGCGCGCAGAAGAACACTGAAGCTTTCTTT	CSASAQKNTEAFF
TRBV15	TRBD1	TRBJ2-7	-	TGTGCCACCAGCGAGACAGGGACAACCTACGAGCAGTACTTC	CATSETGTTYEQYF
TRBV7-6	TRBD1	TRBJ1-2	-	TGTGCCAGCAGCTTACTACAGGGGGCGCGGGGTGGCTACACCTTC	CASSLLQGARGGYTF
TRBV4-2	TRBD2	TRBJ2-2	-	TGTGCCAGCAGCCAAGTACTAGCGGGGGGGCAAGGGGAGCTGTTTTTT	CASSQVLAGGQGELFF
TRBV10-3	TRBD1	TRBJ1-4	few	TGTGCCATCAGTGAAGGACAGGGTCGCAATGAAAAACTGTTTTTT	CAISEGQGRNEKLFF
TRBV27	-	TRBJ2-7	-	TGTGCCAGCAGTTTGTTGCTATCTCGCCGTGACGAGCAGTACTTC	CASSLLLSRRDEQYF
TRBV4-1	-	TRBJ2-3	few	TGCGCCAGCAGCGATTTTGTAGATACGCAGTATTTT	CASSDFVDTQYF
TRBV3-1	-	TRBJ2-7	many	TGTGCCAGCAGCCAAGTTGACGAGCAGTACTTC	CASSQVDEQYF
TRBV20-1	-	TRBJ1-4	few	TGCAGTGCAACCCTGGGGGTTGCAACTAATGAAAAACTGTTTTTT	CSATLGVATNEKLFF